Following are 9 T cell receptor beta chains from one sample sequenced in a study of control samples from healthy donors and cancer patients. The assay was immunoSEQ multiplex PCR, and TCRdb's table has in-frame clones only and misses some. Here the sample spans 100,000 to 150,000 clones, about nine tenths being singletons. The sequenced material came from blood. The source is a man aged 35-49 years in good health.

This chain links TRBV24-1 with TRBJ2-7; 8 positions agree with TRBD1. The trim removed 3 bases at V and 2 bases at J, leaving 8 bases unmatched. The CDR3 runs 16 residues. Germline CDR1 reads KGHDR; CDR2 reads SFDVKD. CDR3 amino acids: CATSDPRQGRTYEQYF. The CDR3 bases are TGTGCCACCAGTGATCCTAGACAGGGGAGGACCTACGAGCAGTACTTC.

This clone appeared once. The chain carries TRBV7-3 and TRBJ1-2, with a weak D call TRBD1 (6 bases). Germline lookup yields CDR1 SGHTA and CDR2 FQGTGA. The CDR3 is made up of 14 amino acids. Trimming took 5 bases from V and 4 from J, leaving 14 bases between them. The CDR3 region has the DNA TGTGCCAGCAGCCCTACCCAGGGGAGCTATGGCTACACCTTC. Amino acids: CASSPTQGSYGYTF.

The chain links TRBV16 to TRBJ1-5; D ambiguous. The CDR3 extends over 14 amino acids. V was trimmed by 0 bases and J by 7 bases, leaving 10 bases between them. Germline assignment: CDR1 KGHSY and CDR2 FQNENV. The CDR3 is CASSQSRVGQPQHF. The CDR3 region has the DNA TGTGCCAGCAGCCAATCGAGGGTGGGACAGCCCCAGCATTTT.

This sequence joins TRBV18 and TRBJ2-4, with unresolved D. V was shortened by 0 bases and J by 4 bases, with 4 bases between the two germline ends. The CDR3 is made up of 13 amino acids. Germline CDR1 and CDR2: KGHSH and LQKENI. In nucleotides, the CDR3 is TGTGCCAGCTCACCACCTTCGAAAAACATTCAGTACTTC. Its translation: CASSPPSKNIQYF.

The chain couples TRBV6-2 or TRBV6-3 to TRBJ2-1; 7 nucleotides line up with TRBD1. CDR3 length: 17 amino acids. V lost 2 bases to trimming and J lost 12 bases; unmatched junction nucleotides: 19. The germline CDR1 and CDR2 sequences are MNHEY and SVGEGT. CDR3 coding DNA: TGTGCCAGCAGTTACGGGCTCGGACAGGCTGCACAGCATGTGCAGTTCTTC. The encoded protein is CASSYGLGQAAQHVQFF.

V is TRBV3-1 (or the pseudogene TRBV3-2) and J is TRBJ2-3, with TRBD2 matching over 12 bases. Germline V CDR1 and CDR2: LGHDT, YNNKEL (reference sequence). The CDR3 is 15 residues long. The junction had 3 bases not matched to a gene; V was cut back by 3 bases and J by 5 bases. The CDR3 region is CASSHLAGGQDTQYF. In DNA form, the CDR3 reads TGTGCCAGCAGCCACCTAGCGGGGGGGCAAGATACGCAGTATTTT.

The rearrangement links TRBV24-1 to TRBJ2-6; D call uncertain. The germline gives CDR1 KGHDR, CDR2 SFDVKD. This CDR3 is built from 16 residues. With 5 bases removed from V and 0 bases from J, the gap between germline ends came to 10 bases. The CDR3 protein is CATSGQAASGANVLTF. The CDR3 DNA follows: TGTGCCACCAGTGGCCAGGCCGCCTCTGGGGCCAACGTCCTGACTTTC.

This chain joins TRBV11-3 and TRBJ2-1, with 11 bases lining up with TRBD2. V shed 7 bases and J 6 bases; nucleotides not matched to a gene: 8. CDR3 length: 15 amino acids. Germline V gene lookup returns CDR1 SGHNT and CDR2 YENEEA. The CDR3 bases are TGTGCCAGCACCGGTCGTCTAGCGGGGGGCAATGAGCAGTTCTTC. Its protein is CASTGRLAGGNEQFF.

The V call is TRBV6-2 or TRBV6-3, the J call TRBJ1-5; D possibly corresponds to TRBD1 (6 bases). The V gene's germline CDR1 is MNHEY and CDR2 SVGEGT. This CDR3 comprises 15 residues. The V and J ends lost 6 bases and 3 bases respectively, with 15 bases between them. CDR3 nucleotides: TGTGCCAGCAGCTTAAAAAGGACAGACAATCAGCCCCAGCATTTT. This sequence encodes CASSLKRTDNQPQHF.